The next 8 T cell receptor beta chains were all read from a single sample in a study of PD-1 blockade in classical Hodgkin lymphoma. Profiled with immunoSEQ multiplex PCR; TCRdb holds only in-frame clones, not every one. Among fewer than 45,000 clones listed, 86% were seen once. Every patient experienced relapse after autologous stem cell transplantation, and brentuximab vedotin exposure varied. Source: peripheral blood mononuclear cells (PBMCs), taken before the second cycle of nivolumab. Receptors were obtained from a human donor with classical Hodgkin lymphoma.

This clone appeared a single time. For the CDR3, the DNA is TGTGCCAGCAGTACCGGACGGCCTGGGCAGCCCCAGCATTTT. The encoded protein is CASSTGRPGQPQHF. V gene TRBV2 combines with J gene TRBJ1-5; D remains ambiguous. The CDR3 is 14 amino acids. Looked up from germline, CDR1 is SNHLY and CDR2 is FYNNEI. Trimming took off 5 bases at V and 7 bases at J, with 15 bases between the two ends.

The chain links TRBV5-4 to TRBJ2-5; unclear D gene. The CDR3 runs to 14 residues. V gave up 0 bases and J gave up 4 bases, with 10 bases separating them. Germline V lookup: CDR1 SGHNT, CDR2 YYREEE (reference sequence). CDR3 DNA: TGTGCCAGCAGCTTGGGGGTTGTCGCAGAGACCCAGTACTTC. It is translated as CASSLGVVAETQYF.

The chain links TRBV7-3 to TRBJ2-5, with 8 bases that match TRBD1. Germline CDR1 is SGHTA and CDR2 is FQGTGA. Trimming at V came to 5 bases and at J to 2 bases, leaving 4 bases not matched to a gene. CDR3 length: 14 amino acids. CDR3 sequence reads: CASSPGQGQETQYF. Here the CDR3 DNA reads TGTGCCAGCAGCCCAGGACAGGGTCAAGAGACCCAGTACTTC. The full variable domain, completed using reference TRBV7-3 and TRBJ2-5, is GAGVSQTPSNKVTEKGKYVELRCDPISGHTALYWYRQSLGQGPEFLIYFQGTGAADDSGLPNDRFFAVRPEGSVSTLKIQRTERGDSAVYLCASSPGQGQETQYFGPGTRLLVL.

A word on this clone: This same CDR3 is encoded by further DNA sequences in the sample. The V call is TRBV6-6, the J call TRBJ2-3; D is tentatively TRBD1 or TRBD2 (6 bases each). This CDR3 has 16 amino acids. Trimming took 6 bases from V and 2 from J, leaving 18 bases between them. The germline V gene has CDR1 MNHNY and CDR2 SVGAGI (reference sequence). The CDR3 reads CASRPLGGRFTDTQYF. The CDR3 DNA reads TGTGCCAGCAGGCCGTTAGGGGGGAGATTCACAGATACGCAGTATTTT.

The V call is TRBV19, the J call TRBJ2-3, with D uncertain. With 3 bases removed from V and 1 base from J, the gap between germline ends came to 14 bases. CDR1 LNHDA and CDR2 SQIVND come from the germline V gene (reference sequence). The CDR3 is 16 residues long. Here the CDR3 reads CASSMAPGRGTDTQYF. In DNA form, the CDR3 reads TGTGCCAGTAGTATGGCTCCAGGACGGGGCACAGATACGCAGTATTTT.

This clone was counted only a few times. V gene TRBV20-1 combines with J gene TRBJ2-1; no reliable D call. There are 10 residues in the CDR3. CDR1 is DFQATT, CDR2 SNEGSKA, per germline (reference sequence). The V gene lost 6 bases and the J gene lost 4 bases, with 4 bases spanning the gap. This CDR3 is CSALYNEQFF. The CDR3 bases are TGCAGTGCACTGTACAATGAGCAGTTCTTC.

The gene calls are TRBV25-1 and TRBJ1-4, with TRBD1 as a possible D gene (6 bases). This CDR3 has 13 residues. The germline V gene encodes CDR1 MGHDK and CDR2 SYGVNS. The V end lost 6 bases, the J end lost 7 bases, and 12 bases lay between the germline ends. CDR3 in DNA: TGTGCCAGCAGGACAGGTCATGTTGAAAAACTGTTTTTT. It yields the protein CASRTGHVEKLFF.

The chain couples TRBV6-6 to TRBJ2-2; 8 bases are shared with TRBD1. Per the germline V gene, CDR1 is MNHNY and CDR2 is SVGAGI (reference sequence). The CDR3 has 15 amino acids. Trimming removed 6 bases from V and 5 bases from J; junction bases left unmatched: 8. The CDR3 loop is CASSPQGAGTGELFF. CDR3 nucleotide sequence: TGTGCCAGCAGCCCGCAGGGGGCAGGTACCGGGGAGCTGTTTTTT.